The subject of this entry is one TCR beta chain. TCRdb keeps only in-frame clones here, not all; method: immunoSEQ multiplex PCR. The sample has tens of thousands of clones, approximately 89% seen once. These data are taken from a study of T cell changes during pregnancy in multiple sclerosis. CDR1 is SGHDT, CDR2 YYEEEE, per germline. CDR3 length: 16 amino acids. Trimming took 0 bases from V and 1 from J, leaving 13 bases between them. Sequenced here: CD8+ T cells from peripheral blood mononuclear cells, sampled in the third trimester of pregnancy. The clonotype was recovered from a female donor with multiple sclerosis, enrolled in a pregnancy study. This rearrangement joins TRBV5-6 to TRBJ1-1; D perhaps matches TRBD1 (5 bases). The CDR3, as DNA: TGTGCCAGCAGCTTGGCCTTTAACAGGAGGAACACTGAAGCTTTCTTT. Protein product: CASSLAFNRRNTEAFF.